The 25 T cell receptor beta chains given below trace back to one sample, sequenced in a study of CD8+CD57+ T cells in acquired aplastic anemia. TCR beta VDJ and CDR3 profiles were obtained from a genomic DNA template. TCRdb processed the reads anew with MiXCR; each CDR3 protein has one entry. Here the sample spans around 430,000 distinct CDR3 sequences, approximately 33% being singletons. Sequenced patients had shown CD8+CD57+ cell expansion by flow cytometry. Sequencing used sorted CD4+, CD8+, or CD8+CD57+ T cells (not recorded which) from PBMCs. The receptors here all came from a human donor with aplastic anemia.

The chain uses TRBV6-1 and TRBJ1-2, with D unclear. The CDR3 is made up of 15 amino acids. The V end lost 7 bases, the J end lost 3 bases, and 18 bases lay between the germline ends. Germline assignment: CDR1 MNHNS and CDR2 SASEGT. The CDR3 DNA follows: TGTGCCAGCACTACTAGGAGGGAGGGATACTATGGCTACACCTTC. Amino acids: CASTTRREGYYGYTF.

This clonotype has more than one count but fewer than ten. The chain carries TRBV10-3 and TRBJ2-2, with unresolved D. This CDR3 is 14 amino acids long. CDR1 and CDR2 (germline): ENHRY, SYGVKD. V was trimmed by 4 bases and J by 2 bases, leaving 8 bases between them. The CDR3 DNA reads as TGTGCCATCAGTGTTCTGGACAACACCGGGGAGCTGTTTTTT. Encoded protein: CAISVLDNTGELFF.

This clonotype was seen many times. J is TRBJ2-1 and V is TRBV14; the D is unclear. The V end lost 0 bases, the J end lost 4 bases, and 7 bases lay between the germline ends. CDR3 length: 14 residues. CDR1 is SGHDN and CDR2 is FVKESK in the germline V gene. CDR3 loop: CASSQDRTYNEQFF. The CDR3, as DNA: TGTGCCAGCAGCCAAGATCGGACGTACAATGAGCAGTTCTTC.

Only a few counts were recorded for this clonotype. As DNA, the CDR3 is TGTGCCAGCAGTTCCATCAGCGGGAGCTCCTACAATGAGCAGTTCTTC. This sequence encodes CASSSISGSSYNEQFF. This rearrangement joins TRBV25-1 to TRBJ2-1; 8 bases align to TRBD2. V shed 5 bases and J 0 bases; nucleotides not matched to a gene: 6. Germline V gives CDR1 MGHDK, CDR2 SYGVNS. The length of the CDR3 is 16 residues.

This clonotype was observed many times. The chain has TRBV2 and TRBJ1-1, with D perhaps matching TRBD1 (5 bases). V lost 1 base, J lost 3 bases, and 9 bases lay in between. This CDR3 has 14 residues. CDR1 SNHLY and CDR2 FYNNEI come from the germline V gene. CDR3 residues: CASSEEGGDTEAFF. CDR3 coding DNA: TGTGCCAGCAGTGAAGAGGGAGGGGACACTGAAGCTTTCTTT.

This clonotype was seen only a few times. The chain uses TRBV20-1 and TRBJ1-4, with D possibly matching TRBD1 (6 bases). CDR3 length: 16 amino acids. V was clipped by 3 bases and J by 4 bases, with 18 bases between them. CDR1 is DFQATT, CDR2 SNEGSKA, per germline (reference sequence). CDR3: CSASDIQGQRNEKLFF. In DNA, the CDR3 is TGCAGTGCTAGCGATATACAGGGTCAACGTAATGAAAAACTGTTTTTT.

This clonotype was picked up a small number of times. The chain recombines TRBV12-3 or TRBV12-4 with TRBJ2-3, with TRBD2 identical over 14 bases. The V gene end was trimmed by 8 bases and the J gene end by 5 bases; junction bases not matched to a gene: 3. This CDR3 has 14 residues. The CDR3 spells CASRGLAGVDTQYF. The CDR3 DNA sequence: TGTGCCAGCCGGGGACTAGCGGGAGTAGATACGCAGTATTTT.

This clonotype was recorded at least ten times. This sequence joins TRBV14 and TRBJ1-2; D call uncertain. Trimming removed 3 bases at V and 5 bases at J, with 13 bases between. The CDR3 spans 14 residues. The V gene's germline CDR1 is SGHDN and CDR2 FVKESK. CDR3 nucleotide sequence: TGTGCCAGCAGCCAGGGGATGACCCTTTATGGCTACACCTTC. The encoded protein is CASSQGMTLYGYTF.

This clonotype was counted only a few times. The chain joins TRBV19 to TRBJ2-3; D possibly corresponds to TRBD2 (7 bases). The germline V gene encodes CDR1 LNHDA and CDR2 SQIVND (reference sequence). This CDR3 contains 19 residues. V was clipped by 5 bases and J by 3 bases, with 27 bases between them. CDR3 DNA sequence: TGTGCCAGTAGTCCTGTGGGGGAGGGGTCGGCGGGGACAACAGATACGCAGTATTTT. It is translated as CASSPVGEGSAGTTDTQYF.

This rearrangement joins TRBV25-1 to TRBJ1-5, with D unresolved. The CDR3 consists of 14 residues. Germline V gene sequence: CDR1 MGHDK, CDR2 SYGVNS. The V end was cut by 8 bases, the J end by 2 bases, with 13 bases between. CDR3 DNA: TGTGCCAGCTCACCAGCTCGGGGCAATCAGCCCCAGCATTTT. The encoded protein is CASSPARGNQPQHF.

This clonotype was seen a handful of times. The chain couples TRBV20-1 to TRBJ2-7, with TRBD2 matching over 8 bases. Germline CDR1 DFQATT, CDR2 SNEGSKA (reference sequence). The CDR3 covers 14 residues. V trimming: 6 bases; J trimming: 2 bases; junction bases outside the gene matches: 9. Written as DNA, the CDR3 is TGCAGTGCAAAGAATAGAGCGGGAGCCTACGAGCAGTACTTC. It codes for CSAKNRAGAYEQYF.

This clonotype came up a few times. The chain is built from TRBV6-5 and TRBJ1-6; perhaps TRBD1 as D (6 bases). The CDR3 length is 14 residues. Trimming pared 2 bases from V and 5 bases from J, leaving 7 bases between. CDR1 and CDR2 (germline): MNHEY, SVGAGI. The DNA for the CDR3 is TGTGCCAGCAGTTACCGGGACAATAATTCACCCCTCCACTTT. This gives the protein CASSYRDNNSPLHF.

This clonotype was counted many times. The CDR3 DNA is TGCGCCAGCAGCTTGGAGTCTACCCAGAACAGGGAGCTGTTTTTT. This gives the protein CASSLESTQNRELFF. This sequence joins TRBV5-1 and TRBJ2-2; D uncertain. CDR1 is SGHRS and CDR2 is YFSETQ in the germline V gene. The CDR3 consists of 15 residues. Trimming removed 0 bases from V and 9 bases from J, with 15 bases in between. The full variable domain, its missing parts supplied by reference TRBV5-1 and TRBJ2-2, is KAGVTQTPRYLIKTRGQQVTLSCSPISGHRSVSWYQQTPGQGLQFLFEYFSETQRNKGNFPGRFSGRQFSNSRSEMNVSTLELGDSALYLCASSLESTQNRELFFGEGSRLTVL.

The count of this clonotype is one. The V call is TRBV9, the J call TRBJ2-3, with 10 bases matching TRBD2. Trimming took 0 bases from V and 2 from J; bases not matched to a gene: 9. Germline V lookup: CDR1 SGDLS, CDR2 YYNGEE. This CDR3 has 18 amino acids. The CDR3 DNA reads as TGTGCCAGCAGCGTAGAGTTAGTCACTAGCGGGACCACAGATACGCAGTATTTT. It translates to CASSVELVTSGTTDTQYF.

On this clonotype itself: Given a much more abundant clone one base away, this may be a read error. The rearrangement joins TRBV5-1 to TRBJ1-3; TRBD1 agrees at 7 bases. The trim removed 5 bases at V and 8 bases at J, leaving 7 bases unmatched. The germline gives CDR1 SGHRS, CDR2 YFSETQ. The CDR3 length is 13 residues. The CDR3 DNA sequence: TGCGCCAGCAGAAACACAGGGGAGGACACCATATATTTT. This translates into CASRNTGEDTIYF. Based on the CDR3 plus reference TRBV5-1 and TRBJ1-3, the full variable domain is KAGVTQTPRYLIKTRGQQVTLSCSPISGHRSVSWYQQTPGQGLQFLFEYFSETQRNKGNFPGRFSGRQFSNSRSEMNVSTLELGDSALYLCASRNTGEDTIYFGEGSWLTVV.

The chain joins TRBV4-3 to TRBJ1-2, with D perhaps matching TRBD1 (5 bases). Between the trimmed V and J ends, which lost 0 bases and 8 bases, there was a span of 19 bases. The CDR3 totals 16 residues. Germline CDR1 and CDR2: LGHNA and YSLEER. In nucleotides, the CDR3 is TGCGCCAGCAGCCAAGATCAGCCGCCTCTGGGGGTCGGCTACACCTTC. As protein: CASSQDQPPLGVGYTF.

This chain uses TRBV12-5 with TRBJ1-3; the D is unclear. V was cut by 5 bases and J by 3 bases, with 11 bases left in between. Germline-derived CDR1 and CDR2 are LGHNT and FRNRAP. This CDR3 spans 14 amino acids. In nucleotides, the CDR3 is TGTGCTAGTGGTCGGACCAACGATGGAAACACCATATATTTT. Translation: CASGRTNDGNTIYF.

V and J are TRBV12-3 or TRBV12-4 and TRBJ1-4; no firm D call. V was clipped by 6 bases and J by 5 bases, with 10 bases between them. The length of the CDR3 is 13 residues. The DNA for the CDR3 is TGTGCCAGCAGCCCACGGGTAAATGAAAAACTGTTTTTT. Its protein is CASSPRVNEKLFF.

This clonotype was picked up a small number of times. The J gene is TRBJ2-2, the V gene TRBV6-1; 8 bases are a match to TRBD2. With 7 bases clipped from V and 2 bases from J, the junction kept 6 bases outside the gene matches. The CDR3 runs 15 residues. Per the germline V gene, CDR1 is MNHNS and CDR2 is SASEGT. The CDR3 protein is CASTDSGGNTGELFF. For the CDR3, the DNA is TGTGCCAGCACCGACAGCGGGGGAAACACCGGGGAGCTGTTTTTT.

This clonotype was found a few times. V is TRBV7-2 and J is TRBJ1-5, with D perhaps matching TRBD1 (5 bases). Per germline, CDR1 SGHTA and CDR2 FQGNSA. The CDR3 has 15 residues. Trimming cost V 1 base and J 5 bases, with 12 bases left between them. CDR3 sequence (DNA): TGTGCCAGCAGCTTAGGGCAGGGTGACTATCAGCCCCAGCATTTT. As protein: CASSLGQGDYQPQHF.

This clonotype was observed a few times. The gene calls are TRBV11-1 and TRBJ2-3; 10 bases match TRBD2. Germline CDR1 and CDR2: SGHAT and FQDESV (reference sequence). The J segment lost 2 bases and the V segment lost 5 bases, leaving 4 bases of the junction unmatched. This CDR3 is built from 15 residues. The CDR3 spells CASSELAGLTDTQYF. Here the CDR3 DNA reads TGTGCCAGCAGCGAACTAGCGGGGCTCACAGATACGCAGTATTTT.

This clonotype was detected ten times or more. V is TRBV2 and J is TRBJ1-2; the D gene is possibly TRBD1 (5 bases). Germline V gene lookup returns CDR1 SNHLY and CDR2 FYNNEI. Trimming removed 7 bases at V and 4 bases at J, with 16 bases between. This CDR3 has 14 residues. The chain's CDR3 is CASIGDSTLYGYTF. The CDR3, as DNA: TGTGCCAGCATTGGGGACTCTACCCTCTATGGCTACACCTTC.

This clonotype was seen more than once but under ten times. This sequence joins TRBV5-6 and TRBJ2-7; D possibly uses TRBD1 or TRBD2 (6 bases each). Germline V gene data show CDR1 as SGHDT and CDR2 as YYEEEE. V lost 0 bases and J lost 2, with 9 bases in between. The CDR3 has 14 amino acids. CDR3 in amino acids: CASSLEGGAYEQYF. The CDR3 region has the DNA TGTGCCAGCAGCTTGGAGGGGGGAGCCTACGAGCAGTACTTC.

The chain uses TRBV6-1 and TRBJ1-2; tentative D call: TRBD1 (5 bases). Germline assignment: CDR1 MNHNS and CDR2 SASEGT. The CDR3 contains 14 residues. Trimming left V 6 bases short and J 5 bases short, with 16 bases between. CDR3 coding DNA: TGTGCCAGCAGCAGATACGGGGGATGGTATGGCTACACCTTC. Translating gives CASSRYGGWYGYTF.

This clonotype was counted a few times. J is TRBJ1-1 and V is TRBV20-1, with TRBD1 matching over 9 bases. The germline V gene has CDR1 DFQATT and CDR2 SNEGSKA (reference sequence). V shed 6 bases, J shed 5 bases, and the junction held 10 bases outside the gene matches. The CDR3 spans 14 residues. Here the CDR3 reads CSAPGTGSNTEAFF. The CDR3, as DNA: TGCAGTGCCCCGGGGACAGGGAGTAATACTGAAGCTTTCTTT.